This TCR beta chain was profiled in a study of cytomegalovirus exposure and HLA in healthy donors. Study observations and caveats: Among TCR beta chains, those listed as cytomegalovirus-associated numbered over 150.

To note about this clone: As yet, its antigen is unknown.

Use of 60 Vbeta and 13 Jbeta primers characterized the PCR. The data were produced by immunoSEQ multiplex PCR, yet TCRdb's version contains in-frame clones alone and is incomplete. The table has 150,000 to 200,000 clones, less than 85% seen once. V was clipped by 6 bases and J by 9 bases, with 12 bases between them. Germline values: CDR1 SGHVS, CDR2 FNYEAQ. The CDR3 totals 13 residues. This receptor was taken from a man between 18 and 35 years old in good health and CMV-seronegative. Sequencing was performed on PBMCs. J is TRBJ1-6 and V is TRBV7-6; D perhaps matches TRBD1 (5 bases). CDR3 nucleotide sequence: TGTGCCAGCAGAACCGGGGGGGGTTCACCCCTCCACTTT. As protein: CASRTGGGSPLHF.